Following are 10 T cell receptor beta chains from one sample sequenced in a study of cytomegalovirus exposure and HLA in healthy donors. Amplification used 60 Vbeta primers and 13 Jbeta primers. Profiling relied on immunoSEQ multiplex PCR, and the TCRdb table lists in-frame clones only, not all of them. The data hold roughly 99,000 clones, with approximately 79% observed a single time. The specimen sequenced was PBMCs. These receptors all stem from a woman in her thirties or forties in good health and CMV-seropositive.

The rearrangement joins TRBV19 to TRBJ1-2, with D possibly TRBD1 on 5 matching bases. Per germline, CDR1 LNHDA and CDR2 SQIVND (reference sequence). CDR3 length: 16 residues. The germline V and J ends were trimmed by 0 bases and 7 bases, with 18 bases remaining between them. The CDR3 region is CASSIDLGGAQSGYTF. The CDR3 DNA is TGTGCCAGTAGTATAGATCTGGGAGGGGCGCAGAGTGGCTACACCTTC. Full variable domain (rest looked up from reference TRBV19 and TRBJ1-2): DGGITQSPKYLFRKEGQNVTLSCEQNLNHDAMYWYRQDPGQGLRLIYYSQIVNDFQKGDIAEGYSVSREKKESFPLTVTSAQKNPTAFYLCASSIDLGGAQSGYTFGSGTRLTVV.

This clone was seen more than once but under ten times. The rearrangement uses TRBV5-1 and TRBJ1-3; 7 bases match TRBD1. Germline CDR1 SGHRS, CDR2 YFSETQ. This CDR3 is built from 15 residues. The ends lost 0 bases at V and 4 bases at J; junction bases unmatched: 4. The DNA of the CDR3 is TGCGCCAGCAGCTTGGGAGGGGGCGCAGGAAACACCATATATTTT. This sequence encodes CASSLGGGAGNTIYF.

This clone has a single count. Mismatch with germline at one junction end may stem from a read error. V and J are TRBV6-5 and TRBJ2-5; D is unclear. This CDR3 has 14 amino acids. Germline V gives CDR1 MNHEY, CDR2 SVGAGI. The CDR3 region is CASRRRKAQQTQYF. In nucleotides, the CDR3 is TGTGCCAGCAGAAGGAGAAAGGCCCAACAGACCCAGTACTTC.

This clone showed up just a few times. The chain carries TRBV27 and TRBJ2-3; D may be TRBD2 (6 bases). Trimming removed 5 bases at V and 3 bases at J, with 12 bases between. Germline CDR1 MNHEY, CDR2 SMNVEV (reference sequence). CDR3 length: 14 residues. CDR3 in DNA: TGTGCCAGCAGTAGGGAGGTCGTTACAGATACGCAGTATTTT. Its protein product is CASSREVVTDTQYF.

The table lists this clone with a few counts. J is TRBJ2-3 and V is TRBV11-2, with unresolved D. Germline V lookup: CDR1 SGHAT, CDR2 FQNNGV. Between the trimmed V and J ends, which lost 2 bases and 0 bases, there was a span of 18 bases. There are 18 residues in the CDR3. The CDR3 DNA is TGTGCCAGCAGCTTATATCTTCAGGTTCTATCTAGCACAGATACGCAGTATTTT. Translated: CASSLYLQVLSSTDTQYF.

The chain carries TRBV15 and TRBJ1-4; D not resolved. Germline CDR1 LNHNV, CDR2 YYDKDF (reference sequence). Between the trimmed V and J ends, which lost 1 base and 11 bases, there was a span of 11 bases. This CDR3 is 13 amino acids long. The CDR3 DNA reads TGTGCCACCAGCAGAGTATTCCCTCAGAAACTGTTTTTT. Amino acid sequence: CATSRVFPQKLFF.

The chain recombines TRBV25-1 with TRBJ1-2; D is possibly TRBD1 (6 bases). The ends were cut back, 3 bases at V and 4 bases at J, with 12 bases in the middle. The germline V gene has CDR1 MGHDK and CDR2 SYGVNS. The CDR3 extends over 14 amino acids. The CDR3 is CASSEQGPLYGYTF. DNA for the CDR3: TGTGCCAGCAGTGAGCAGGGGCCCCTCTATGGCTACACCTTC.

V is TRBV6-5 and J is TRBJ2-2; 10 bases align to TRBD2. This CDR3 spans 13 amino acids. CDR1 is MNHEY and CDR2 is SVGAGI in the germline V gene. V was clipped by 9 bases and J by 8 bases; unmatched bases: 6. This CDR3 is CASQRGGIGELFF. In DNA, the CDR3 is TGTGCCAGTCAGCGGGGGGGCATAGGGGAGCTGTTTTTT.

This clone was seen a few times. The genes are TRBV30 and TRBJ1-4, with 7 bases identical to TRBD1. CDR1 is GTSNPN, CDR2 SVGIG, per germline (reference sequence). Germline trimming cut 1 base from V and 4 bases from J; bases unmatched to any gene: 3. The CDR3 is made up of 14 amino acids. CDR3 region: CAWSANRGNEKLFF. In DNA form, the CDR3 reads TGTGCCTGGAGTGCAAACAGGGGTAATGAAAAACTGTTTTTT. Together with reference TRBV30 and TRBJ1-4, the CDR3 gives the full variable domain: SQTIHQWPATLVQPVGSPLSLECTVEGTSNPNLYWYRQAAGRGLQLLFYSVGIGQISSEVPQNLSASRPQDRQFILSSKKLLLSDSGFYLCAWSANRGNEKLFFGSGTQLSVL.

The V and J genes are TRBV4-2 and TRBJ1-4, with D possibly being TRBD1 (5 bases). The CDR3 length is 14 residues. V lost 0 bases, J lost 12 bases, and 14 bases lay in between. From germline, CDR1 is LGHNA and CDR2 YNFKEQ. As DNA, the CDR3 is TGTGCCAGCAGCCAAGAGGGCGTCGCCAGGGAACTGTTTTTT. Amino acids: CASSQEGVARELFF.